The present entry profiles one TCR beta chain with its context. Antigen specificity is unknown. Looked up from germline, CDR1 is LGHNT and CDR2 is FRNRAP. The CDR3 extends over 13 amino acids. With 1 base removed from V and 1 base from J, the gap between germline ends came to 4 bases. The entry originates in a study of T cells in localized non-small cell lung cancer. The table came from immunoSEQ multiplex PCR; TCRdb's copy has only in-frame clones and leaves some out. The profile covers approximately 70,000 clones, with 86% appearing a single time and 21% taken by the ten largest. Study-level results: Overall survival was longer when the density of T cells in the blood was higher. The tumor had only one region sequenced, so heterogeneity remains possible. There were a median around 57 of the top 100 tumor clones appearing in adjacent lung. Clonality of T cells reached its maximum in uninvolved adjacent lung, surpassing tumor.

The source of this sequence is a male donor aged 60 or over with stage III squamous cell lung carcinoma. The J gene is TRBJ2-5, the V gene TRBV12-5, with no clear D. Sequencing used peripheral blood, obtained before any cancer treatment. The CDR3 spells CASGLDSQETQYF. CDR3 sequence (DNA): TGTGCTAGTGGTTTGGACAGCCAAGAGACCCAGTACTTC.